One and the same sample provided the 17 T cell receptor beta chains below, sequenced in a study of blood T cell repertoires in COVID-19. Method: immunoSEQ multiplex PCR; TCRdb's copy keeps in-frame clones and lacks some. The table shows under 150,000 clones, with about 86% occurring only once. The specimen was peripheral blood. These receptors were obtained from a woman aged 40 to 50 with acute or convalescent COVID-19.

The CDR3 DNA follows: TGCAGCGTGGAGGAGTTCACAGATACGCAGTATTTT. Its translation: CSVEEFTDTQYF. The gene calls are TRBV29-1 and TRBJ2-3, with a tentative D call TRBD2 (5 bases). The CDR3 spans 12 residues. Trimming took off 6 bases at V and 2 bases at J, with 9 bases between the two ends. CDR1 SQVTM and CDR2 ANQGSEA come from the germline V gene.

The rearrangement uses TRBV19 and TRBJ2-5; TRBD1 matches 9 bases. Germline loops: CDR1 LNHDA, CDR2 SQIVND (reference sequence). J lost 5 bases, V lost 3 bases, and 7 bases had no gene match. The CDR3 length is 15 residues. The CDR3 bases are TGTGCCAGTAGTATTGGGACAGGGAGGGCGGAGACCCAGTACTTC. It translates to CASSIGTGRAETQYF.

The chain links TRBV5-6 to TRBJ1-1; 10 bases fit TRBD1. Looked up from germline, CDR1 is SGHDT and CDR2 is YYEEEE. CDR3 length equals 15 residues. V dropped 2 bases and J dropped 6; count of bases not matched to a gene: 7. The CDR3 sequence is CASSFKRTGGSEAFF. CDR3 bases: TGTGCCAGCAGCTTTAAACGGACAGGGGGATCTGAAGCTTTCTTT.

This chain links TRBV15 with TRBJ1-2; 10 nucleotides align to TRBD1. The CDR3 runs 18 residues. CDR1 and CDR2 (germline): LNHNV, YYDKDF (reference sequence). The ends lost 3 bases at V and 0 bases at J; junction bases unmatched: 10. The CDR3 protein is CATSSWGDRGYPNYGYTF. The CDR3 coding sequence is TGTGCCACCAGCAGTTGGGGGGACAGGGGATATCCTAACTATGGCTACACCTTC.

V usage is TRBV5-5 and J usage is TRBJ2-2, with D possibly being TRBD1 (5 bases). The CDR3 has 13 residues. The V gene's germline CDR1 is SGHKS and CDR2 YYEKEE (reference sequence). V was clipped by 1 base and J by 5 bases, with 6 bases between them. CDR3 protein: CASSLPGTGELFF. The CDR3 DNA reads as TGTGCCAGCAGCTTGCCAGGGACCGGGGAGCTGTTTTTT.

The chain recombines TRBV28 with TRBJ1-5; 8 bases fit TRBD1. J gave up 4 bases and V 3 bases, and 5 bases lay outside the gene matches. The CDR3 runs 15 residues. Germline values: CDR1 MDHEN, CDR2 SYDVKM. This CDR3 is CASSFLDRANQPQHF. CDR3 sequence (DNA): TGTGCCAGCAGTTTTCTGGACAGGGCAAATCAGCCCCAGCATTTT.

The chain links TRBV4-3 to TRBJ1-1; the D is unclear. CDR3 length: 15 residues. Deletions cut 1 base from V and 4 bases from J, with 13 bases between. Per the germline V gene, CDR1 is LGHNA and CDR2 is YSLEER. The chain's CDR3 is CASSQAIRGITEAFF. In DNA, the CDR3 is TGCGCCAGCAGCCAAGCCATTCGGGGAATCACTGAAGCTTTCTTT.

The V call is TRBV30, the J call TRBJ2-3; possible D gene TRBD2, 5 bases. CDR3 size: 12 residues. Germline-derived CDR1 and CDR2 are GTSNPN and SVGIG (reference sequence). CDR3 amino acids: CAYSGSVNTQYF. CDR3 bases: TGTGCTTACAGCGGTTCGGTTAATACGCAGTATTTT.

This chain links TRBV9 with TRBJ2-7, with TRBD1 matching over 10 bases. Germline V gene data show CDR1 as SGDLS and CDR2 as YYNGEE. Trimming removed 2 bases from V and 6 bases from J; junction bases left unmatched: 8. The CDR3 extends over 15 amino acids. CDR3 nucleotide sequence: TGTGCCAGCAGCGTGGCCCCCGGGACAGGGGTCGAGCAGTACTTC. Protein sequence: CASSVAPGTGVEQYF.

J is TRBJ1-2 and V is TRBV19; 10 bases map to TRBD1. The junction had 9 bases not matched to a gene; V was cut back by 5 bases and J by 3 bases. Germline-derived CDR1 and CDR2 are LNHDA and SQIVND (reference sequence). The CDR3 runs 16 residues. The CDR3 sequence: CASSFLDRGPHYGYTF. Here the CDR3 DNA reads TGTGCCAGTAGTTTCCTTGACAGGGGGCCTCACTATGGCTACACCTTC. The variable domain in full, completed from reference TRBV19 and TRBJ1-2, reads DGGITQSPKYLFRKEGQNVTLSCEQNLNHDAMYWYRQDPGQGLRLIYYSQIVNDFQKGDIAEGYSVSREKKESFPLTVTSAQKNPTAFYLCASSFLDRGPHYGYTFGSGTRLTVV.

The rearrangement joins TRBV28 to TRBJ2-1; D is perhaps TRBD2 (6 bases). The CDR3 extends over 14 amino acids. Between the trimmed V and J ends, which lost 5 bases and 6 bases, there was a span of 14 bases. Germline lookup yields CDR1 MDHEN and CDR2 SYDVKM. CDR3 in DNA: TGTGCCAGCAGTCCAATAGCGGTTCCCAATGAGCAGTTCTTC. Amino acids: CASSPIAVPNEQFF.

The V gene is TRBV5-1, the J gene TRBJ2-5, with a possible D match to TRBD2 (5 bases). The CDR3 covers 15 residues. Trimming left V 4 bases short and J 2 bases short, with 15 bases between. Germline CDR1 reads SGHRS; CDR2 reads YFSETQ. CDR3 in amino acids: CASSTLGARQETQYF. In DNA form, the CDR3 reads TGCGCCAGCAGCACACTAGGTGCCCGGCAAGAGACCCAGTACTTC.

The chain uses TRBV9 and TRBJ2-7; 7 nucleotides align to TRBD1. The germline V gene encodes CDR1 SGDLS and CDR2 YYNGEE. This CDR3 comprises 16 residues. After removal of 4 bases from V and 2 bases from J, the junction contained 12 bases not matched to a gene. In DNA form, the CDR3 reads TGTGCCAGCAGCTCCCGGGACAGCAATCCCCCCTACGAGCAGTACTTC. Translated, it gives CASSSRDSNPPYEQYF.

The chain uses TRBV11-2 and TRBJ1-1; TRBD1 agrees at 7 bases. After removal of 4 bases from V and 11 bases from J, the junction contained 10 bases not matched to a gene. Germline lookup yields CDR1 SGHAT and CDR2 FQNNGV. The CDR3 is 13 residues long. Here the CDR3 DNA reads TGTGCCAGCAGCTCTCAGGGGGGTGGACATGCTTTCTTT. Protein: CASSSQGGGHAFF.

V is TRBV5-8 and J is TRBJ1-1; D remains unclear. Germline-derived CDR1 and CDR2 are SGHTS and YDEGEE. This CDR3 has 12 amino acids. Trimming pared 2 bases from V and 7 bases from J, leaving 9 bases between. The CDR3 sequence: CASSFGGVEAFF. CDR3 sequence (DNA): TGTGCCAGCAGCTTCGGAGGAGTTGAAGCTTTCTTT.

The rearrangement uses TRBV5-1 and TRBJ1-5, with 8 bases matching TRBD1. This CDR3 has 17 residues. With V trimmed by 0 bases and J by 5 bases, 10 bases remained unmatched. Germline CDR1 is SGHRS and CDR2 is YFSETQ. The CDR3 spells CASSLGGSGQVYQPQHF. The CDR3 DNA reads TGCGCCAGCAGCTTGGGGGGGTCGGGACAGGTTTATCAGCCCCAGCATTTT.

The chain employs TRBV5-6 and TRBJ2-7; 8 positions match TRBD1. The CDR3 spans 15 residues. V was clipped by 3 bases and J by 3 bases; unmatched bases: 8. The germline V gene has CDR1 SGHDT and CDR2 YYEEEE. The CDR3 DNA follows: TGTGCCAGCAGCTGGAGGGGACAGGATATCTACGAGCAGTACTTC. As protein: CASSWRGQDIYEQYF.